This is a list of T cell receptor beta chains from one sample in a study of shared clonotypes between healthy human individuals. Clones were sequenced by immunoSEQ multiplex PCR, and TCRdb holds only the in-frame ones, with some missing. The sample records about 2.4 million clones, roughly 92% being singletons. Sequenced material: naive CD4+ T cells sorted from blood. Receptors originate from a man between 18 and 35 years old in good health. Both conserved end residues are part of each CDR3. D genes are given only for firm matches. Not all rows give a size; the values are once, few, many and, for expanded clones, a class.

D	V	size	J	CDR3	DNA
.	TRBV6-6	.	TRBJ2-4	CASRVAAGAKNIQYF	TGTGCCAGCAGAGTGGCGGCAGGAGCCAAAAACATTCAGTACTTC
TRBD2	TRBV19	.	TRBJ2-7	CASSPGTRGRIYEQYF	TGTGCCAGTAGCCCTGGGACTAGAGGCCGTATCTACGAGCAGTACTTC
.	TRBV18	.	TRBJ2-1	CASSRMRIGGTYNEQFF	TGTGCCAGCTCGAGGATGCGTATAGGGGGAACCTACAATGAGCAGTTCTTC
.	TRBV11-3	.	TRBJ1-6	CASSLGGSGSPLHF	TGTGCCAGCAGCTTAGGCGGGTCCGGCTCACCCCTCCACTTT
TRBD1	TRBV19	.	TRBJ1-1	CASSWTGLGTEAFF	TGTGCCAGTAGCTGGACAGGGCTGGGCACTGAAGCTTTCTTT
.	TRBV11-2	.	TRBJ2-5	CASSLDIREPAQYF	TGTGCCAGCAGCTTAGATATACGAGAGCCGGCCCAGTACTTC
TRBD2	TRBV4-3	.	TRBJ2-1	CASSQDPSGSKIDEQFF	TGCGCCAGCAGCCAAGATCCTAGCGGGAGTAAGATAGATGAGCAGTTCTTC
.	TRBV11-2	.	TRBJ1-3	CASSPTGVGGNTIYF	TGTGCCAGCAGCCCGACAGGTGTCGGCGGAAACACCATATATTTT
TRBD2	TRBV6-1	.	TRBJ2-3	CASETSVTDTQYF	TGTGCCAGCGAGACTAGCGTCACAGATACGCAGTATTTT
.	TRBV19	.	TRBJ2-3	CASSIRDAGPDTQYF	TGTGCCAGTAGTATACGGGACGCAGGGCCAGATACGCAGTATTTT
TRBD1	TRBV7-9	once	TRBJ2-7	CASSPDRAGVLEQYF	TGTGCCAGCAGCCCCGACAGGGCAGGGGTCCTCGAGCAGTACTTC
TRBD1	TRBV27	.	TRBJ1-2	CASSPWTGGNYGYTF	TGTGCCAGCAGTCCTTGGACAGGGGGTAACTATGGCTACACCTTC
.	TRBV20-1	.	TRBJ1-1	CSAREGIEAFF	TGCAGTGCTAGAGAAGGGATCGAGGCTTTCTTT
TRBD2	TRBV11-2	.	TRBJ2-1	CASSGLAGYNEQFF	TGTGCCAGCAGCGGACTAGCGGGTTACAATGAGCAGTTCTTC
TRBD1	TRBV28	.	TRBJ1-2	CASSTGTGRGYTF	TGTGCCAGCAGCACCGGGACAGGGCGTGGCTACACCTTC
TRBD1	TRBV4-3	.	TRBJ2-3	CASSQAGTGGFDTQYF	TGCGCCAGCAGCCAAGCCGGGACAGGGGGCTTCGATACGCAGTATTTT
.	TRBV6-6	.	TRBJ2-1	CASSYSGNEQFF	TGTGCCAGCAGTTACAGTGGCAATGAGCAGTTCTTC
.	TRBV11-2	.	TRBJ2-5	CASSSIGQSETQYF	TGTGCCAGCAGCTCGATTGGACAGTCGGAGACCCAGTACTTC
.	TRBV30	.	TRBJ1-2	CAWSREYKEGYTF	TGTGCCTGGAGTAGGGAATACAAAGAAGGCTACACCTTC
.	TRBV5-8	once	TRBJ2-7	CASSLYGSSYEQYF	TGTGCCAGCAGCTTGTACGGCAGCTCCTACGAGCAGTACTTC
.	TRBV7-2	once	TRBJ2-7	CASSLDWAGQSYEQYF	TGTGCCAGCAGCTTAGACTGGGCCGGACAGTCCTACGAGCAGTACTTC
.	TRBV10-1	.	TRBJ2-7	CASSESMWDEQYF	TGCGCCAGCAGTGAGTCGATGTGGGACGAGCAGTACTTC
.	TRBV7-2	.	TRBJ2-6	CASRVGGGSRSGANVLTF	TGTGCCAGCAGAGTTGGGGGCGGGAGCCGCTCTGGGGCCAACGTCCTGACTTTC
.	TRBV19	.	TRBJ2-1	CASSGSGSSYNEQFF	TGTGCCAGTAGTGGTAGCGGAAGCTCCTACAATGAGCAGTTCTTC
.	TRBV28	.	TRBJ2-1	CASRLWVGEDYNEQFF	TGTGCCAGCAGGCTATGGGTGGGCGAGGACTACAATGAGCAGTTCTTC
.	TRBV29-1	once	TRBJ1-2	CSVEGLGSRFYGYTF	TGCAGCGTTGAGGGGTTGGGCAGTCGTTTCTATGGCTACACCTTC
.	TRBV6-6	.	TRBJ1-1	CASSITFRNTEAFF	TGTGCCAGCAGTATAACCTTCCGGAACACTGAAGCTTTCTTT
TRBD1	TRBV5-8	.	TRBJ1-5	CASSSGQGVDQPQHF	TGTGCCAGCAGCTCGGGACAGGGAGTTGATCAGCCCCAGCATTTT
TRBD2	TRBV5-6	once	TRBJ2-1	CASSPLGTKNEQFF	TGTGCCAGCAGCCCCCTAGGGACTAAGAATGAGCAGTTCTTC
.	TRBV7-8	.	TRBJ1-2	CASSRDRSQDSYTF	TGTGCCAGCAGCCGAGACCGGTCCCAGGACAGCTACACCTTC
.	TRBV7-8	.	TRBJ2-7	CASSLVGFSYEQYF	TGTGCCAGCAGCTTAGTGGGTTTCTCCTACGAGCAGTACTTC
.	TRBV6-6	.	TRBJ1-1	CASSFQELNTEAFF	TGTGCCAGCAGTTTCCAGGAGCTGAACACTGAAGCTTTCTTT
.	TRBV30	.	TRBJ2-1	CAWSVLGARFF	TGTGCCTGGTCAGTTCTGGGGGCCCGATTCTTC
.	TRBV30	.	TRBJ2-1	CACQDPPLQNEQFF	TGTGCCTGCCAGGACCCCCCATTACAGAATGAGCAGTTCTTC
.	TRBV14	.	TRBJ2-7	CASSQGEVYEQYF	TGTGCCAGCAGCCAGGGGGAGGTGTACGAGCAGTACTTC
.	TRBV7-7	.	TRBJ2-6	CASSGPSHKVGPTLTF	TGTGCCAGCAGCGGCCCATCCCACAAAGTCGGGCCAACTCTGACTTTC
.	TRBV5-8	once	TRBJ1-5	CASSSRPGIQPQHF	TGTGCCAGCAGCTCGAGACCGGGGATTCAGCCCCAGCATTTT
TRBD2	TRBV19	.	TRBJ2-3	CASSSGRGPDTQYF	TGTGCCAGTAGTAGCGGGAGAGGCCCAGATACGCAGTATTTT
.	TRBV18	.	TRBJ1-5	CASSPESNQPQHF	TGTGCCAGCTCACCAGAAAGCAATCAGCCCCAGCATTTT
.	TRBV6-1	.	TRBJ1-6	CASSEDTSSYNSPLHF	TGTGCCAGCAGTGAAGACACCAGCTCCTATAATTCACCCCTCCACTTT
.	TRBV2	.	TRBJ2-7	CASSEADLYEQYF	TGTGCCAGCAGTGAAGCGGATCTCTACGAGCAGTACTTC
.	TRBV6-5	.	TRBJ1-2	CASSIGTKNYGYTF	TGTGCCAGCAGCATCGGGACAAAAAACTATGGCTACACCTTC
.	TRBV28	.	TRBJ1-4	CASSSRGFTTNEKLFF	TGTGCCAGCAGTTCCCGTGGGTTTACAACTAATGAAAAACTGTTTTTT
.	TRBV30	.	TRBJ2-5	CAWNPPLQETQYF	TGTGCCTGGAACCCACCGTTACAAGAGACCCAGTACTTC
.	TRBV10-3	.	TRBJ2-1	CAISESGGAVPRPEQFF	TGTGCCATCAGTGAGTCTGGTGGGGCTGTCCCCCGTCCGGAGCAGTTCTTC
.	TRBV7-8	.	TRBJ1-3	CASSLVPQNSGNTIYF	TGTGCCAGCAGCTTAGTCCCACAGAACTCTGGAAACACCATATATTTT
.	TRBV28	.	TRBJ2-3	CASSFPYGTPSTDTQYF	TGTGCCAGCAGTTTCCCCTACGGGACACCTAGCACAGATACGCAGTATTTT
TRBD2	TRBV7-2	.	TRBJ2-7	CASSLEAASGTYEQYF	TGTGCCAGCAGCTTAGAGGCCGCTAGCGGGACCTACGAGCAGTACTTC
TRBD2	TRBV28	.	TRBJ2-3	CASASGVVTQYF	TGTGCCAGTGCCAGCGGGGTCGTTACGCAGTATTTT
.	TRBV4-3	.	TRBJ1-4	CASSQDSVGNEKLFF	TGCGCCAGCAGCCAAGATAGTGTGGGGAATGAAAAACTGTTTTTT
.	TRBV18	.	TRBJ2-1	CASSPPNYAKGNEQFF	TGTGCCAGCTCACCACCGAACTACGCCAAGGGCAATGAGCAGTTCTTC
.	TRBV14	.	TRBJ2-2	CASSQVAAGGELFF	TGTGCCAGCAGCCAAGTGGCTGCGGGCGGGGAGCTGTTTTTT